This T cell receptor beta chain was recorded in a study of OX40 agonist ivuxolimab in advanced cancers. The overall study: Ivuxolimab is a fully human IgG2 antibody that activates OX40 (CD134).

The CDR3 has 13 amino acids. Trimming took 10 bases from V and 1 from J, leaving 13 bases between them. Germline V gene sequence: CDR1 MNHEY, CDR2 SMNVEV (reference sequence). Clones were read by immunoSEQ multiplex PCR, and TCRdb kept only the in-frame ones, dropping some. The sample contains 80,000 or so clones, roughly 92% of which appear only once. The genes are TRBV27 and TRBJ1-2; maybe TRBD1 (5 bases). The specimen comprised CD4+ or CD8+ T cells sorted from blood, sampled in a trial of the OX40 agonist ivuxolimab. The TCR was taken from an adult with an advanced solid tumor such as melanoma, head and neck, liver or kidney cancer. This CDR3 reads CATQGGDNYGYTF. CDR3 nucleotides: TGTGCCACTCAGGGAGGAGATAACTATGGCTACACCTTC.